This T cell receptor (beta chain) was observed in a study of T cell repertoires in cytomegalovirus infection. Study conclusions and caveats: The cumulative frequency of public TCR beta families distinguished individuals who carried CMV together with the relevant HLA.

This clonotype was seen a few times. Its antigen is unknown. TCRdb analysed the reads with MiXCR anew, one entry per CDR3 protein. The sample contains 630,000 or so distinct CDR3 sequences, 20% to 25% of which appear only once. Germline V CDR1 and CDR2: LNHNV, YYDKDF (reference sequence). Trimming took off 0 bases at V and 4 bases at J, with 12 bases between the two ends. The CDR3 length is 15 residues. The chain is built from TRBV15 and TRBJ1-2; D ambiguous. This TCR derives from a human donor in good health (CMV status not recorded). Some clones in this sample may be carry-over from other donors' samples. Sample: CD8+ T cells from PBMCs. This CDR3 is CATSREGGPIYGYTF. CDR3 nucleotides: TGTGCCACCAGCAGAGAAGGAGGACCTATCTATGGCTACACCTTC.